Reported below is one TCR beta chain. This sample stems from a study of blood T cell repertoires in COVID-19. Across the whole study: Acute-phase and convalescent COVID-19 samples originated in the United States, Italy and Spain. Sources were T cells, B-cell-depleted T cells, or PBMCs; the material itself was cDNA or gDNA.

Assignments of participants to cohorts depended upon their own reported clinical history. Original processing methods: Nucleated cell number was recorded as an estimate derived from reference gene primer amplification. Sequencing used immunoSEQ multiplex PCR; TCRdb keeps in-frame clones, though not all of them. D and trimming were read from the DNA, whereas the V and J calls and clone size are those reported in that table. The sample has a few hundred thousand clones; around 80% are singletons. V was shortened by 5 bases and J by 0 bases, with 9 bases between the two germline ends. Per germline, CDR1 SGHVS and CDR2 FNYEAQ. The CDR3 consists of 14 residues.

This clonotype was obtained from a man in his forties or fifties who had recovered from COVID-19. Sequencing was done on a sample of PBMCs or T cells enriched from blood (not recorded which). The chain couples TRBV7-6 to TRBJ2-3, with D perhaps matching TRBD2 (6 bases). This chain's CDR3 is CASSPGTSTDTQYF. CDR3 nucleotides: TGTGCCAGCAGCCCCGGGACTAGCACAGATACGCAGTATTTT.